The 2 T cell receptor beta chains below come from one sample, sequenced in a study of T cells in Graves' hyperthyroidism and ophthalmopathy. RNA transcripts gave rise to amplified TCR beta CDR3 regions. The HTBI primer set drove a first-round RT-PCR of the TCR CDR3. TCRdb passed the multiplex PCR reads through MiXCR, listing each CDR3 protein once. The sample records roughly 720,000 distinct CDR3 sequences, around 15% being singletons. The sample was blood. The receptors here all came from a man aged 45 to 65 with Graves' hyperthyroidism.

The J gene is TRBJ1-2, the V gene TRBV7-9; tentative D call: TRBD1 (5 bases). The ends were cut back, 4 bases at V and 2 bases at J, with 17 bases in the middle. Germline loops: CDR1 SEHNR, CDR2 FQNEAQ (reference sequence). The CDR3 sequence is 16 residues long. The CDR3: CASSSELQEANYGYTF. CDR3 coding DNA: TGTGCCAGCAGCTCCGAATTACAGGAAGCAAACTATGGCTACACCTTC.

This clonotype was observed at least ten times. The rearrangement links TRBV27 to TRBJ1-1, with D possibly TRBD1 on 5 matching bases. Germline CDR1 and CDR2: MNHEY and SMNVEV (reference sequence). The CDR3 length is 15 residues. Trimming stripped 3 bases from V and 7 bases from J, with 18 bases between. Written as DNA, the CDR3 is TGTGCCAGCAGTTTTTCCGCCCTTCAGGGAATTGAAGCTTTCTTT. Translation gives CASSFSALQGIEAFF.